The 2 T cell receptor beta chains in this list originate from one sample, sequenced in a study of blood T cell repertoires in COVID-19. The method was immunoSEQ multiplex PCR; TCRdb's version includes in-frame clones alone and lacks a portion of them. The sample holds under 70,000 clones, about 86% seen once. Sequencing was performed on peripheral blood. These TCRs come from a man in his fifties with acute or convalescent COVID-19.

The chain couples TRBV10-1 to TRBJ1-1; 7 bases fit TRBD1. Germline CDR1 is WNHNN and CDR2 is SYGVQD (reference sequence). The CDR3 runs 13 residues. The junction had 3 bases not matched to a gene; V was cut back by 8 bases and J by 0 bases. CDR3 in DNA: TGCGCCAGCCGGGGACAGATGAACACTGAAGCTTTCTTT. It translates to CASRGQMNTEAFF.

This chain links TRBV10-1 with TRBJ2-3; D is uncertain. Per germline, CDR1 WNHNN and CDR2 SYGVQD (reference sequence). The length of the CDR3 is 15 residues. Trimming stripped 4 bases from V and 0 bases from J, with 11 bases between. As DNA, the CDR3 is TGCGCCAGCAGTGTTTCGGGTGGGAGCACAGATACGCAGTATTTT. Its protein is CASSVSGGSTDTQYF.